At least ten counts were recorded for the clone carrying this T cell receptor (beta chain). Its antigen is still unknown. This CDR3 spans 10 amino acids. Germline V gene sequence: CDR1 SQVTM, CDR2 ANQGSEA. V lost 5 bases to trimming and J lost 5 bases, with 4 bases between them. This entry comes from a study of glioma-infiltrating T cells. Regarding the study as a whole: Tissue-blood divergence was below expectation in non-neoplastic patients, above in gliomas. Only very few CDR3 sequences appeared in both tissue and blood.

The iRepertoire nested amplicon-rescue multiplex PCR amplified TCR alpha and beta CDR3s from RNA. One-step reverse transcription and amplification started from about 100-400 ng of tissue mRNA or PBMC total RNA. TCRdb analysed the multiplex PCR reads with MiXCR anew, one entry per CDR3 protein. The data contain under 200,000 distinct CDR3 sequences, 32% of them singletons. V usage is TRBV29-1 and J usage is TRBJ1-5; D unclear. The sequence was collected from a human donor with low-grade glioma or glioblastoma, undergoing nonglioma brain surgery, or in good health (not recorded which). The sequenced sample was glioma tissue, nonneoplastic brain tissue, or PBMCs (not recorded which). As DNA, the CDR3 is TGCAGCGTTCTTCATCAGCCCCAGCATTTT. It encodes CSVLHQPQHF.